The 30 T cell receptor beta chains below were found in one sample sequenced in a study of T cells after yellow fever vaccination. One entry per CDR3 protein, called by TCRdb with MiXCR from the 5' RACE reads. The sample shows 50,000 or so distinct CDR3 sequences, 6% to 8% of them seen only once. Here the sequenced sample was CD8+ T cells sorted from PBMCs, taken roughly 14 days after the first yellow fever vaccination. These receptors were obtained from a man aged 18-30 years who received the YFV17D yellow fever vaccine.

This clonotype was picked up many times. This rearrangement joins TRBV12-3 or TRBV12-4 to TRBJ2-3; D may be TRBD1 (6 bases). The V gene lost 6 bases and the J gene lost 4 bases, with 11 bases spanning the gap. The CDR3 has 13 amino acids. CDR3 nucleotides: TGTGCCAGCAGCCCAGGGGCAGCAGATACGCAGTATTTT. Its translation is CASSPGAADTQYF.

This clonotype was recorded many times. This chain connects TRBV11-2 to TRBJ1-4; 9 nucleotides match TRBD1. Germline V lookup: CDR1 SGHAT, CDR2 FQNNGV. The CDR3 is 16 amino acids. The V segment lost 5 bases and the J segment 8 bases; nucleotides outside the gene matches: 12. The CDR3 loop is CASSGITGGSLEKLFF. In nucleotides, the CDR3 is TGTGCCAGCAGCGGAATTACAGGGGGCTCTTTAGAAAAACTGTTTTTT.

The chain has TRBV6-5 and TRBJ2-1, with TRBD2 matching 11 bases. V shed 4 bases and J 3 bases; nucleotides not matched to a gene: 2. This CDR3 is 15 amino acids long. Germline loops: CDR1 MNHEY, CDR2 SVGAGI. CDR3 DNA sequence: TGTGCCAGCAGTTCTAGCGGGGGGAACTACAATGAGCAGTTCTTC. Translating it yields CASSSSGGNYNEQFF.

This clonotype was seen repeatedly, ten times or more. V and J are TRBV27 and TRBJ2-3, with TRBD2 identical over 10 bases. Germline V gene data show CDR1 as MNHEY and CDR2 as SMNVEV (reference sequence). The CDR3 contains 17 residues. Trimming took 2 bases from V and 4 from J; bases not matched to a gene: 9. CDR3 nucleotide sequence: TGTGCCAGCAGTTTACTAGCGGGGGTCCCTAGGTCAGATACGCAGTATTTT. Residues: CASSLLAGVPRSDTQYF.

This clonotype was recorded at least ten times. The J gene is TRBJ2-7, the V gene TRBV11-2; 9 bases are shared with TRBD1. From germline, CDR1 is SGHAT and CDR2 FQNNGV. The CDR3 is 14 amino acids. V shed 4 bases, J shed 6 bases, and the junction held 7 bases outside the gene matches. DNA of the CDR3: TGTGCCAGCAGCTCGGGGACAGGGTGGCTCGAGCAGTACGTC. It codes for CASSSGTGWLEQYV.

This clonotype has only one observation. A much more abundant neighbour one base away suggests this may be a read error. The chain joins TRBV7-9 to TRBJ2-3; D is undetermined. The CDR3 is 12 residues long. Germline CDR1 SEHNR, CDR2 FQNEAQ (reference sequence). The chain's CDR3 is CACSAVADTQYF. CDR3 DNA: TGTGCCTGCAGCGCGGTAGCAGATACGCAGTATTTT.

At least ten counts were recorded for this clonotype. The V gene is TRBV12-5, the J gene TRBJ2-3; D unresolved. Trimming removed 1 base at V and 6 bases at J, with 2 bases between. This CDR3 region has 11 residues. CDR1 and CDR2 (germline): LGHNT, FRNRAP. In nucleotides, the CDR3 is TGTGCTAGTGGTTTGGGGGATACGCAGTATTTT. Protein sequence: CASGLGDTQYF.

This clonotype has ten or more counts. This sequence joins TRBV10-1 and TRBJ1-5; D is ambiguous. Trimming stripped 4 bases from V and 3 bases from J, with 10 bases between. The CDR3 sequence is 14 residues long. Germline V gene sequence: CDR1 WNHNN, CDR2 SYGVQD (reference sequence). The CDR3 loop reads CASSARRLNQPQHF. CDR3 DNA: TGCGCCAGCAGTGCCAGGCGGCTCAATCAGCCCCAGCATTTT.

This clonotype was observed once. V and J are TRBV24-1 and TRBJ2-5; the D call may be TRBD1 or TRBD2 (5 bases each). Germline lookup yields CDR1 KGHDR and CDR2 SFDVKD. V was pared by 5 bases and J by 0 bases, with 18 bases between. This CDR3 region has 17 residues. CDR3 sequence (DNA): TGTGCCACCAGTGGGATACTAGTGGGGCATCACCAAGAGACCCAGTACTTC. Encoded protein: CATSGILVGHHQETQYF.

The table lists this clonotype with many counts. The chain couples TRBV12-3 or TRBV12-4 to TRBJ1-1; D ambiguous. The germline V and J ends were trimmed by 5 bases and 0 bases, with 7 bases remaining between them. This CDR3 spans 13 amino acids. CDR3 sequence reads: CASSPHLNTEAFF. CDR3 DNA: TGTGCCAGCAGTCCACACCTGAACACTGAAGCTTTCTTT.

This clonotype has ten or more counts. The CDR3 region has the DNA TGTGCCACCTCGGACAGGTCGGGCGGGGAGCTGTTTTTT. It is translated as CATSDRSGGELFF. This sequence joins TRBV15 and TRBJ2-2; 7 bases agree with TRBD1. In germline, CDR1 is LNHNV, CDR2 YYDKDF (reference sequence). This CDR3 contains 13 residues. The V segment lost 8 bases and the J segment 7 bases; nucleotides outside the gene matches: 7.

Many counts were recorded for this clonotype. This rearrangement joins TRBV9 to TRBJ2-7; TRBD2 agrees at 7 bases. The CDR3 totals 14 residues. V was clipped by 3 bases and J by 2 bases; unmatched bases: 5. Germline V lookup: CDR1 SGDLS, CDR2 YYNGEE. The CDR3 sequence: CASSATSATYEQYF. CDR3 bases: TGTGCCAGCAGCGCCACTAGCGCTACCTACGAGCAGTACTTC.

The table lists this clonotype with many counts. CDR3 in amino acids: CASSELGSLPNYEQYF. The DNA of the CDR3 is TGTGCCAGCAGTGAATTGGGGTCCCTACCGAACTACGAGCAGTACTTC. The chain recombines TRBV25-1 with TRBJ2-7; no clear D. Germline CDR1 MGHDK, CDR2 SYGVNS. With 1 base removed from V and 3 bases from J, the gap between germline ends came to 16 bases. The CDR3 has 16 amino acids.

This chain uses TRBV5-6 with TRBJ2-5; tentative D call: TRBD2 (6 bases). From germline, CDR1 is SGHDT and CDR2 YYEEEE. The CDR3 runs 13 residues. Trimming shortened V by 1 base and J by 4 bases, and 8 bases separated the two germline ends. The CDR3: CASSLFSGETQYF. CDR3 DNA: TGTGCCAGCAGCTTGTTTAGCGGAGAGACCCAGTACTTC.

In this sample, this clonotype turned up many times. The chain combines TRBV4-1 with TRBJ2-1; 9 nucleotides align to TRBD2. This CDR3 is 14 amino acids long. The J segment lost 9 bases and the V segment lost 1 base, leaving 4 bases of the junction unmatched. Germline CDR1 MGHRA, CDR2 YSYEKL. This chain's CDR3 is CASSQGGGAGEQFF. CDR3 bases: TGCGCCAGCAGCCAAGGCGGGGGGGCGGGTGAGCAGTTCTTC.

This clonotype was seen many times. The rearrangement joins TRBV9 to TRBJ1-6; D call uncertain. The CDR3 sequence is 17 residues long. Germline V gene sequence: CDR1 SGDLS, CDR2 YYNGEE. The V gene lost 3 bases and the J gene lost 0 bases, with 13 bases spanning the gap. Here the CDR3 DNA reads TGTGCCAGCAGCGATGTCGGCGGTAGCTCCTATAATTCACCCCTCCACTTT. Amino acids: CASSDVGGSSYNSPLHF.

V usage is TRBV6-5 and J usage is TRBJ2-1; weak D call: TRBD1 (6 bases). There are 14 residues in the CDR3. The germline gives CDR1 MNHEY, CDR2 SVGAGI. With 0 bases removed from V and 3 bases from J, the gap between germline ends came to 6 bases. The CDR3 loop is CASSYSDSYNEQFF. CDR3 nucleotides: TGTGCCAGCAGTTACTCGGACAGCTACAATGAGCAGTTCTTC.

This clonotype was seen many times. The chain is built from TRBV4-3 and TRBJ2-3, with 9 bases aligning to TRBD1. With 1 base clipped from V and 5 bases from J, the junction kept 4 bases outside the gene matches. The CDR3 consists of 15 residues. Looked up from germline, CDR1 is LGHNA and CDR2 is YSLEER. DNA for the CDR3: TGCGCCAGCAGCCAAGGGACAGGGGTGGTAGATACGCAGTATTTT. Translating gives CASSQGTGVVDTQYF.

This clonotype was recorded at least ten times. This chain uses TRBV27 with TRBJ2-3; D is unclear. The CDR3 has 10 residues. Germline loops: CDR1 MNHEY, CDR2 SMNVEV (reference sequence). Trimming left V 7 bases short and J 3 bases short, with 2 bases between. CDR3 residues: CASTTDTQYF. DNA for the CDR3: TGTGCCAGCACAACAGATACGCAGTATTTT.

Only a few counts were recorded for this clonotype. This chain connects TRBV10-3 to TRBJ2-7, with TRBD1 as a possible D gene (8 bases). The V gene lost 3 bases and the J gene lost 0 bases, with 18 bases spanning the gap. Germline V gives CDR1 ENHRY, CDR2 SYGVKD. CDR3 length: 17 residues. CDR3 nucleotides: TGTGCCATCAGTGACCCTGGACAGGGAGGGACCTCCTACGAGCAGTACGTC. The encoded protein is CAISDPGQGGTSYEQYV.

In this sample, this clonotype turned up a few times. The gene calls are TRBV7-2 and TRBJ2-2; unclear D gene. The V and J ends lost 0 bases and 4 bases respectively, with 12 bases between them. Per germline, CDR1 SGHTA and CDR2 FQGNSA. This CDR3 region has 16 residues. The CDR3: CASSLAEHSPTGELFF. As DNA, the CDR3 is TGTGCCAGCAGCTTAGCGGAACATTCCCCCACCGGGGAGCTGTTTTTT.

Concerning this clonotype: This may stem from a read error, because a much larger clone lies one nucleotide away. This chain joins TRBV6-2 or TRBV6-3 and TRBJ2-4, with D perhaps TRBD1 or TRBD2 (5 bases each). Germline CDR1 MNHEY, CDR2 SVGEGT. Deletions cut 5 bases from V and 4 bases from J, with 15 bases between. The CDR3 runs 15 residues. The CDR3 reads CASSGRGGSKNIQYF. CDR3 DNA sequence: TGTGCCAGCAGTGGCCGTGGGGGATCAAAAAACATTCAGTACTTC.

This clonotype came up many times. The rearrangement links TRBV11-2 to TRBJ2-1; D possibly corresponds to TRBD1 (6 bases). Germline CDR1 and CDR2: SGHAT and FQNNGV. CDR3 length: 15 amino acids. Trimming cost V 4 bases and J 0 bases, with 10 bases left between them. The CDR3 DNA reads TGTGCCAGCAGCTCACAGGGTGCCTCCTACAATGAGCAGTTCTTC. It codes for CASSSQGASYNEQFF.

The table lists this clonotype with many counts. CDR3 nucleotide sequence: TGCAGCGTTGTGCGGAACGGGGCGAGCACAGATACGCAGTATTTT. Amino acids: CSVVRNGASTDTQYF. V gene TRBV29-1 combines with J gene TRBJ2-3; tentatively, D is TRBD1 or TRBD2 (5 bases each). The CDR3 length is 15 residues. The ends were cut back, 4 bases at V and 0 bases at J, with 14 bases in the middle. The germline CDR1 and CDR2 sequences are SQVTM and ANQGSEA.

This clonotype was seen a few times. This chain links TRBV4-1 with TRBJ2-5, with 10 bases identical to TRBD2. The V gene's germline CDR1 is MGHRA and CDR2 YSYEKL. V gave up 6 bases and J gave up 0 bases; unmatched junction bases: 19. The CDR3 loop spans 20 amino acids. Here the CDR3 reads CASSPTPRSSGGLYQETQYF. CDR3 DNA: TGCGCCAGCAGTCCTACCCCGCGCTCTAGCGGGGGATTATACCAAGAGACCCAGTACTTC.

This clonotype was seen many times. This chain joins TRBV9 and TRBJ2-3, with a tentative D call TRBD2 (5 bases). There are 13 residues in the CDR3. V lost 4 bases, J lost 1 base, and 7 bases lay in between. The germline V gene has CDR1 SGDLS and CDR2 YYNGEE. The CDR3: CASSSGGTDTQYF. In DNA, the CDR3 is TGTGCCAGCAGCTCCGGGGGCACAGATACGCAGTATTTT.

In this sample, this clonotype turned up many times. The gene calls are TRBV6-5 and TRBJ2-7; 7 bases agree with TRBD1. Germline V gene sequence: CDR1 MNHEY, CDR2 SVGAGI. This CDR3 spans 11 amino acids. J gave up 13 bases and V 5 bases, and 8 bases lay outside the gene matches. CDR3 amino acids: CASSPGGPQYF. As DNA, the CDR3 is TGTGCCAGCAGTCCAGGGGGTCCTCAATACTTC.

This clonotype has ten or more counts. This rearrangement joins TRBV20-1 to TRBJ2-1, with a tentative D call TRBD1 (6 bases). The CDR3 length is 13 residues. Trimming removed 5 bases from V and 3 bases from J, with 11 bases in between. Germline V gene sequence: CDR1 DFQATT, CDR2 SNEGSKA (reference sequence). CDR3 DNA sequence: TGCAGTGCTTCGACAGGTCGCTACAATGAGCAGTTCTTC. It codes for CSASTGRYNEQFF.

This clonotype has a count of ten or more. V usage is TRBV20-1 and J usage is TRBJ2-1; D call uncertain. V was shortened by 3 bases and J by 6 bases, with 9 bases between the two germline ends. CDR1 is DFQATT, CDR2 SNEGSKA, per germline (reference sequence). The CDR3 extends over 12 amino acids. This CDR3 reads CSARVSLNEQFF. CDR3 bases: TGCAGTGCTAGGGTTAGCCTCAATGAGCAGTTCTTC.

This clonotype came up many times. The rearrangement joins TRBV6-1 to TRBJ1-2; D is undetermined. Germline V CDR1 and CDR2: MNHNS, SASEGT. The length of the CDR3 is 13 residues. The V gene lost 7 bases and the J gene lost 5 bases, with 14 bases spanning the gap. DNA for the CDR3: TGTGCCAGCAACGGAGGGCTCGGATATGGCTACACCTTC. Translated: CASNGGLGYGYTF.